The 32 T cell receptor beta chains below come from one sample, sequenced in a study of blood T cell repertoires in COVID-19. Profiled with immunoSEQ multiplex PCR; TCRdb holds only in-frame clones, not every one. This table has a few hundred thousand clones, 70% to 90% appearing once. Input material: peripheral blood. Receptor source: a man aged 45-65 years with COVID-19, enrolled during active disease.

DNA of the CDR3: TGCGCCAGCAGCTATAGGTGGGACAGAAGCACAGATACGCAGTATTTT. Encoded protein: CASSYRWDRSTDTQYF. J is TRBJ2-3 and V is TRBV5-1; 7 nucleotides align to TRBD1. CDR1 is SGHRS, CDR2 YFSETQ, per germline. This CDR3 spans 16 amino acids. Trimming at V came to 3 bases and at J to 0 bases, leaving 7 bases not matched to a gene.

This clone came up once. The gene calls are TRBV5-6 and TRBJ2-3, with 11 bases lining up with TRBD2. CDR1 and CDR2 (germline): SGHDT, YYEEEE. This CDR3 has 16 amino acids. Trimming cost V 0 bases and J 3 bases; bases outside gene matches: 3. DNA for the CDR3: TGTGCCAGCAGCTTGGCTACTAGCGGGAGAACAGATACGCAGTATTTT. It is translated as CASSLATSGRTDTQYF.

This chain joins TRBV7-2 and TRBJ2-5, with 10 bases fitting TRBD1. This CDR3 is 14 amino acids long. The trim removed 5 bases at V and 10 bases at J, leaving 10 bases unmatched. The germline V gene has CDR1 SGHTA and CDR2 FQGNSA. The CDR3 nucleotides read TGTGCCAGCAGCGGGGGACAGGGGTATAAGGTCCAGTACTTC. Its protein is CASSGGQGYKVQYF.

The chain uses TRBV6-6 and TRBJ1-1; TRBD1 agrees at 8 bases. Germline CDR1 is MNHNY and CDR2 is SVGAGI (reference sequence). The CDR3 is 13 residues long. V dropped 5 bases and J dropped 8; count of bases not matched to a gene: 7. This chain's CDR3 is CASSPDRVSEAFF. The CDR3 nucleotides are TGTGCCAGCAGTCCGGACAGGGTCTCCGAAGCTTTCTTT.

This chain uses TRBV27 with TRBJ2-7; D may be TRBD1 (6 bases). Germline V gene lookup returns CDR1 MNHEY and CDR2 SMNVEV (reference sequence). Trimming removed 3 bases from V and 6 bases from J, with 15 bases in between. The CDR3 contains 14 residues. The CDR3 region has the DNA TGTGCCAGCAGTTTCACCAGGGGCACGCTCGAGCAGTACTTC. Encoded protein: CASSFTRGTLEQYF.

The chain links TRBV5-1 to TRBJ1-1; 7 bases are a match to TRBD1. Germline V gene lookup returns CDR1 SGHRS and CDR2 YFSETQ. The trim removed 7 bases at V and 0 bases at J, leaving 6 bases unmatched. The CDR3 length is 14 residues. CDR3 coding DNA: TGCGCCAGCGCCCGGACAGGAATGAACACTGAAGCTTTCTTT. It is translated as CASARTGMNTEAFF.

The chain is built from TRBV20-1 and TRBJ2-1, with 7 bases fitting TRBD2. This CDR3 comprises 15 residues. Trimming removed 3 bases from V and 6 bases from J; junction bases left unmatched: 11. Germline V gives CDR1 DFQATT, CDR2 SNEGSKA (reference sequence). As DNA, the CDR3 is TGCAGTGCTAGTTTAGGGCCTAGCGGTACCAATGAGCAGTTCTTC. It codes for CSASLGPSGTNEQFF.

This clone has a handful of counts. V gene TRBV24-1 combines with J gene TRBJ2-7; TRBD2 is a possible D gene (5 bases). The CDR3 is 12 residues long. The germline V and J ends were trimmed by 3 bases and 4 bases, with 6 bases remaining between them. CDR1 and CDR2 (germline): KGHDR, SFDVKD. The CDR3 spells CATSDGSYEQYF. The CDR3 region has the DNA TGTGCCACCAGTGATGGGAGTTACGAGCAGTACTTC.

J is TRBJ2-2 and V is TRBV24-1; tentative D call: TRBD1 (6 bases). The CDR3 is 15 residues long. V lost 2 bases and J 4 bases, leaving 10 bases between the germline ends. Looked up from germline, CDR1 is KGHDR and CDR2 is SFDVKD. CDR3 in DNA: TGTGCCACCAGTGATTGGCAGGGGAGCACCGGGGAGCTGTTTTTT. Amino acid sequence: CATSDWQGSTGELFF.

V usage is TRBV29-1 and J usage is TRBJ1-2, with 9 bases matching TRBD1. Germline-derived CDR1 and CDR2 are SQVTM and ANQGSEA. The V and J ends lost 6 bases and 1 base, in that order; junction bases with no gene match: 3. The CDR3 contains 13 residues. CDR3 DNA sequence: TGCAGCGTCCGGGACAGGGATAACTATGGCTACACCTTC. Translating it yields CSVRDRDNYGYTF.

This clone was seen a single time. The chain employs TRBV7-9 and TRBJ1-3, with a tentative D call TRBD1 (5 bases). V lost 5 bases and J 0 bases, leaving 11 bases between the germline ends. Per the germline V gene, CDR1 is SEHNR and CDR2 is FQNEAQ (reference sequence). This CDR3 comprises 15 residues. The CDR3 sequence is CASSPGLSSGNTIYF. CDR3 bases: TGTGCCAGCAGCCCGGGACTGTCCTCTGGAAACACCATATATTTT.

The CDR3 DNA reads as TGTGCCAGCAGCTGGGGACAGGGGAGAACTGAAGCTTTCTTT. This codes for CASSWGQGRTEAFF. The chain employs TRBV11-1 and TRBJ1-1; 10 bases map to TRBD1. The CDR3 is 14 amino acids. Germline CDR1 SGHAT, CDR2 FQDESV (reference sequence). V shed 4 bases and J 5 bases; nucleotides not matched to a gene: 4.

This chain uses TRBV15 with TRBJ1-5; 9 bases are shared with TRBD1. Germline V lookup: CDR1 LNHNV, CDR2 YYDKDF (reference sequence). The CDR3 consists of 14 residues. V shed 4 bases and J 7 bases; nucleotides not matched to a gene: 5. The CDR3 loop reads CATSTDRGYQPQHF. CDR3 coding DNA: TGTGCCACCAGCACGGACAGGGGTTACCAGCCCCAGCATTTT.

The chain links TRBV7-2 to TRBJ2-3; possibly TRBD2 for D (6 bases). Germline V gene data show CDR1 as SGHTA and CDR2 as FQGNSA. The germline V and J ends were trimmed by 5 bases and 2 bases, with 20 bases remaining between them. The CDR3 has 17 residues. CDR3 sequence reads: CASSRQAAGLNTDTQYF. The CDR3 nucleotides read TGTGCCAGCAGCCGCCAAGCCGCGGGGCTAAACACAGATACGCAGTATTTT.

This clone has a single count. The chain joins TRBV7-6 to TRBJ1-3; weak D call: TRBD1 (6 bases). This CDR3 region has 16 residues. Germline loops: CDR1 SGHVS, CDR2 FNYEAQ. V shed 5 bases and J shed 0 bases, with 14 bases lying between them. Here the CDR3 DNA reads TGTGCCAGCAGCCCCACGCAGGGGAACTCTGGAAACACCATATATTTT. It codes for CASSPTQGNSGNTIYF. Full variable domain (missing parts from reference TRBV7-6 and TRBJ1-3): GAGVSQSPRYKVTKRGQDVALRCDPISGHVSLYWYRQALGQGPEFLTYFNYEAQQDKSGLPNDRFSAERPEGSISTLTIQRTEQRDSAMYRCASSPTQGNSGNTIYFGEGSWLTVV.

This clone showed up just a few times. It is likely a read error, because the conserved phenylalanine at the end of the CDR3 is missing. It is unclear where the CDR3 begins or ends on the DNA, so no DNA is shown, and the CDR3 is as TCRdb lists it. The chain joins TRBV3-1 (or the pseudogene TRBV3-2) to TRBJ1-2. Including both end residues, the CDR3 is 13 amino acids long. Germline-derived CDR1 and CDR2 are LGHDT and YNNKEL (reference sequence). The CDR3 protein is CASSSDRGACGAV.

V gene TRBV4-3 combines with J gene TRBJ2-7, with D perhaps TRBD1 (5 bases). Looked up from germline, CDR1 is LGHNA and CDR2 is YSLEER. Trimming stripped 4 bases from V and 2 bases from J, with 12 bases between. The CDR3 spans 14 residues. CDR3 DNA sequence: TGCGCCAGCAGCCTCTCGGACAAAACCTACGAGCAGTACTTC. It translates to CASSLSDKTYEQYF.

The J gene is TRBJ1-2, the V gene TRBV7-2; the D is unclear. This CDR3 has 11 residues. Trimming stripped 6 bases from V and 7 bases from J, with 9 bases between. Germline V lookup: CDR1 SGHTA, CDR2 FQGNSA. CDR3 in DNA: TGTGCCAGCAGACCGAGGGTTGGCTACACCTTC. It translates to CASRPRVGYTF.

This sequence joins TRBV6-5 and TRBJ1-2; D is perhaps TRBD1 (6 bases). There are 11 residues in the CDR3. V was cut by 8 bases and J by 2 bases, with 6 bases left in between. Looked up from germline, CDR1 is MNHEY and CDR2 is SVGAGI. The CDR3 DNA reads TGTGCCAGCGGACAGAACTATGGCTACACCTTC. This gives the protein CASGQNYGYTF.

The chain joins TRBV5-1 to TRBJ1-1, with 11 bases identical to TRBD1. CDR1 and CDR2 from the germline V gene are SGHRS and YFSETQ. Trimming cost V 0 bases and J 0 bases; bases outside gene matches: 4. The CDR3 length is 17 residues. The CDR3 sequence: CASSLVGQGVMNTEAFF. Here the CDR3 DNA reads TGCGCCAGCAGCTTGGTGGGACAGGGGGTTATGAACACTGAAGCTTTCTTT.

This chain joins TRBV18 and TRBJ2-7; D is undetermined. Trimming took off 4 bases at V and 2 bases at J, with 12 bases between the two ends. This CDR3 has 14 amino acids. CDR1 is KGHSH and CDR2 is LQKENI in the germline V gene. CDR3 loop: CASSLADKAYEQYF. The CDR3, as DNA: TGTGCCAGCTCACTGGCTGACAAAGCCTACGAGCAGTACTTC. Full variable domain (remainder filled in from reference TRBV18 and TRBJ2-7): NAGVMQNPRHLVRRRGQEARLRCSPMKGHSHVYWYRQLPEEGLKFMVYLQKENIIDESGMPKERFSAEFPKEGPSILRIQQVVRGDSAAYFCASSLADKAYEQYFGPGTRLTVT.

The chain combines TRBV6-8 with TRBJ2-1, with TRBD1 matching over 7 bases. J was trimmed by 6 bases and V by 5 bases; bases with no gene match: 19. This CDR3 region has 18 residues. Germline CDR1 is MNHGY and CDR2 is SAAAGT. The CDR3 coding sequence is TGTGCCAGCAGTCCCTGTGGGGTTGCGCGGGCAGGGGGCAATGAGCAGTTCTTC. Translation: CASSPCGVARAGGNEQFF.

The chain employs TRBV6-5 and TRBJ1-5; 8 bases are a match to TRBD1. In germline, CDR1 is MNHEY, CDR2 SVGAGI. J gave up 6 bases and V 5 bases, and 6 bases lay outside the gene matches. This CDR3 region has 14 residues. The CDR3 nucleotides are TGTGCCAGCAGTCCGACAGGGGTAGGTCAGCCCCAGCATTTT. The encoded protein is CASSPTGVGQPQHF.

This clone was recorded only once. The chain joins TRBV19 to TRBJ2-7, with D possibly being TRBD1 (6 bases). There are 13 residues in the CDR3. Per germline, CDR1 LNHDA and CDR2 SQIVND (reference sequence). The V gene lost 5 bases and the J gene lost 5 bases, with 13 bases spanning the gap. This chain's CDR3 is CASSPPEGDEQYF. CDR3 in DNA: TGTGCCAGTAGTCCCCCCGAGGGGGACGAGCAGTACTTC.

This CDR3 is CASTGGGGHYYEQYF. CDR3 DNA: TGTGCCAGCACCGGGGGAGGGGGGCACTACTACGAGCAGTACTTC. The chain carries TRBV5-8 and TRBJ2-7, with D possibly being TRBD2 (7 bases). Germline V gene lookup returns CDR1 SGHTS and CDR2 YDEGEE. There are 15 residues in the CDR3. V dropped 6 bases and J dropped 3 bases, with 19 bases sitting between them.

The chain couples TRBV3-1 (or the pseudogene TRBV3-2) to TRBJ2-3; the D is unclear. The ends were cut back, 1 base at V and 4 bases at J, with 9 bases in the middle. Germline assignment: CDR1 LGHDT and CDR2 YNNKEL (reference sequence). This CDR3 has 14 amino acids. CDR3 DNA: TGTGCCAGCAGCCAAGGTCAGTCCGCAGATACGCAGTATTTT. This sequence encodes CASSQGQSADTQYF.

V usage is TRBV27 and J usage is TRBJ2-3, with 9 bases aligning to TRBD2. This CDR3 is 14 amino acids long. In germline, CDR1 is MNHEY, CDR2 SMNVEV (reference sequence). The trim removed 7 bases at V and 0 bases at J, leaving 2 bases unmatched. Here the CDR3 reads CASTLAGSTDTQYF. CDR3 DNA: TGTGCCAGCACTCTAGCGGGAAGCACAGATACGCAGTATTTT.

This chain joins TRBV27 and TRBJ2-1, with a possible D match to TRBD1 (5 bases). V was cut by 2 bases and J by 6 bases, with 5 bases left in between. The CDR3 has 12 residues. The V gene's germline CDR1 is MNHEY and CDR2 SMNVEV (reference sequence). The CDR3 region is CASSLQGNEQFF. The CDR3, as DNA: TGTGCCAGCAGTTTACAGGGCAATGAGCAGTTCTTC.

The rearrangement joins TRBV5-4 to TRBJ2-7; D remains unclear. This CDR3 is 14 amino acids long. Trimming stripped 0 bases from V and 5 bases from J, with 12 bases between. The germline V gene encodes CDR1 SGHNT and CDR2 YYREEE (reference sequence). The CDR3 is CASSLGLSVDEQYF. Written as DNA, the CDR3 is TGTGCCAGCAGCTTGGGACTGTCGGTCGACGAGCAGTACTTC.

For the CDR3, the DNA is TGTGCCTGGAGTGTACTTTTAGGGACAGATGGCTACACCTTC. Residues: CAWSVLLGTDGYTF. The genes are TRBV30 and TRBJ1-2; 7 positions match TRBD1. CDR1 is GTSNPN and CDR2 is SVGIG in the germline V gene (reference sequence). With 0 bases clipped from V and 6 bases from J, the junction kept 7 bases outside the gene matches. The CDR3 spans 14 residues.

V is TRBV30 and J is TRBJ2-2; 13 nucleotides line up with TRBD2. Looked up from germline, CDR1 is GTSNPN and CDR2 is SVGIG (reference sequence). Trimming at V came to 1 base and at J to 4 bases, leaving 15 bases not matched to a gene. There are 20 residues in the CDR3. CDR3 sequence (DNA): TGTGCCTGGAGTGCAACCCCGGGACTAGCGGGAATCGCGAGCACCGGGGAGCTGTTTTTT. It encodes CAWSATPGLAGIASTGELFF.

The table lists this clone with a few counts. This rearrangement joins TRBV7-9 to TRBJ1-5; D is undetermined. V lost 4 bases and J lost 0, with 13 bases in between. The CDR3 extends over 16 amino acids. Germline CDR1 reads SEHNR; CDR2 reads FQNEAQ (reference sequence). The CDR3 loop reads CASSYSGGFSNQPQHF. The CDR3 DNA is TGTGCCAGCAGCTACAGCGGAGGATTTAGCAATCAGCCCCAGCATTTT. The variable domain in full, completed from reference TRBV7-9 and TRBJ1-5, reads DTGVSQNPRHKITKRGQNVTFRCDPISEHNRLYWYRQTLGQGPEFLTYFQNEAQLEKSRLLSDRFSAERPKGSFSTLEIQRTEQGDSAMYLCASSYSGGFSNQPQHFGDGTRLSIL.